This is a list of T cell receptor beta chains from one sample in a study of shared clonotypes between healthy human individuals. Clones were read by immunoSEQ multiplex PCR, and TCRdb kept only the in-frame ones, dropping some. This sample has some 2,400,000 clones; around 95% occur once, and the top ten carry roughly 0.13%. Sequencing input: naive CD4+ T cells sorted from blood. These receptors came from a man younger than 35 in good health. Both conserved end residues are part of each CDR3. Each record gives: J gene, clone size, V gene, D gene, CDR3 DNA, CDR3 protein. D genes are given only for firm matches. Some rows have no size entry. The others give once, few or many, or a class for an expanded clone.

j_gene: TRBJ2-7
abundance: once
v_gene: TRBV11-2
d_gene: TRBD2
CDR3nt: TGTGCCAGCAGCACACTACTGCGGGGGGGTCACTACGAGCAGTACTTC
CDR3aa: CASSTLLRGGHYEQYF

j_gene: TRBJ1-1
abundance: -
v_gene: TRBV6-5
d_gene: -
CDR3nt: TGTGCCAGCAGTACCCGAACGACAGGAACCTCTGCTTTCTTT
CDR3aa: CASSTRTTGTSAFF

j_gene: TRBJ2-3
abundance: -
v_gene: TRBV10-3
d_gene: TRBD2
CDR3nt: TGTGCCATCAGTGAGGGGTATGTAGCGGGAGAGAAGCAGGGGACAGATACGCAGTATTTT
CDR3aa: CAISEGYVAGEKQGTDTQYF

j_gene: TRBJ2-3
abundance: -
v_gene: TRBV28
d_gene: -
CDR3nt: TGTGCCAGCAGTTCCCAGGGTAGCTTAGATACGCAGTATTTT
CDR3aa: CASSSQGSLDTQYF

j_gene: TRBJ1-1
abundance: -
v_gene: TRBV2
d_gene: -
CDR3nt: TGTGCCAGCATGAGACAATCGAACACTGAAGCTTTCTTT
CDR3aa: CASMRQSNTEAFF

j_gene: TRBJ1-5
abundance: -
v_gene: TRBV6-1
d_gene: TRBD1
CDR3nt: TGTGCCAGCAACACACAGGGGTGGGGTCAGCCCCAGCATTTT
CDR3aa: CASNTQGWGQPQHF

j_gene: TRBJ2-5
abundance: -
v_gene: TRBV6-6
d_gene: -
CDR3nt: TGTGCCAGCAGCCAACCTGGGCCGTGGGAGACCCAGTACTTC
CDR3aa: CASSQPGPWETQYF

j_gene: TRBJ2-1
abundance: -
v_gene: TRBV7-6
d_gene: -
CDR3nt: TGTGCCAGCAGCTTCATGGAACTAAGCTCCTACAATGAGCAGTTCTTC
CDR3aa: CASSFMELSSYNEQFF

j_gene: TRBJ1-2
abundance: once
v_gene: TRBV5-6
d_gene: -
CDR3nt: TGTGCCAGCAGCTTGGTGGCTATTTATGGCTACACCTTC
CDR3aa: CASSLVAIYGYTF

j_gene: TRBJ2-7
abundance: -
v_gene: TRBV15
d_gene: -
CDR3nt: TGTGCCACCAGCAGAGAAAGGGGGGGATTCTACGAGCAGTACTTC
CDR3aa: CATSRERGGFYEQYF

j_gene: TRBJ2-7
abundance: -
v_gene: TRBV7-9
d_gene: -
CDR3nt: TGTGCCAGCAGCTTAATGGACGGGTCCTACGAGCAGTACTTC
CDR3aa: CASSLMDGSYEQYF

j_gene: TRBJ2-5
abundance: -
v_gene: TRBV7-8
d_gene: -
CDR3nt: TGTGCCAGCAGCTTAGGACAGCAAGAGACCCAGTACTTC
CDR3aa: CASSLGQQETQYF

j_gene: TRBJ1-5
abundance: -
v_gene: TRBV20-1
d_gene: -
CDR3nt: TGCAGTGCTACGGGCAATCAGCCCCAGCATTTT
CDR3aa: CSATGNQPQHF

j_gene: TRBJ1-1
abundance: -
v_gene: TRBV5-1
d_gene: TRBD1
CDR3nt: TGCGCCAGCAGCTCCACCGGGACAGGGAACACTGAAGCTTTCTTT
CDR3aa: CASSSTGTGNTEAFF

j_gene: TRBJ1-6
abundance: -
v_gene: TRBV7-2
d_gene: -
CDR3nt: TGTGCCAGCAGCTTAGTCGGAATAGGACAGTGGGATTCACCCCTCCACTTT
CDR3aa: CASSLVGIGQWDSPLHF

j_gene: TRBJ2-3
abundance: once
v_gene: TRBV6-5
d_gene: -
CDR3nt: TGTGCCAGCAGTTTAACCGGGGATTTCACAGATACGCAGTATTTT
CDR3aa: CASSLTGDFTDTQYF

j_gene: TRBJ1-1
abundance: -
v_gene: TRBV5-1
d_gene: -
CDR3nt: TGCGCCAGCAGCGGACACCGGCCGGGCACTGAAGCTTTCTTT
CDR3aa: CASSGHRPGTEAFF

j_gene: TRBJ2-2
abundance: -
v_gene: TRBV4-3
d_gene: TRBD1
CDR3nt: TGCGCCAGCAGTGACAGGGGATCTTCCGGGGAGCTGTTTTTT
CDR3aa: CASSDRGSSGELFF

j_gene: TRBJ2-7
abundance: -
v_gene: TRBV7-2
d_gene: TRBD2
CDR3nt: TGTGCCAGCAGCCTCAGTGGGACGGGAGGGGGAAGGAACGAGCAGTACTTC
CDR3aa: CASSLSGTGGGRNEQYF

j_gene: TRBJ1-1
abundance: once
v_gene: TRBV25-1
d_gene: -
CDR3nt: TGTGCCAGCTGGGACTCAGGGAGTCGAGCTTTCTTT
CDR3aa: CASWDSGSRAFF

j_gene: TRBJ1-1
abundance: -
v_gene: TRBV2
d_gene: -
CDR3nt: TGTGCCAGCAGTTCGACGGTGAACACTGAAGCTTTCTTT
CDR3aa: CASSSTVNTEAFF

j_gene: TRBJ1-2
abundance: -
v_gene: TRBV7-2
d_gene: -
CDR3nt: TGTGCCAGCAGCTTAGACCCGAAGGTTGAGGGCTACACCTTC
CDR3aa: CASSLDPKVEGYTF

j_gene: TRBJ1-1
abundance: -
v_gene: TRBV18
d_gene: -
CDR3nt: TGTGCCAGCTCACCGAGGGTAGAGAACACTGAAGCTTTCTTT
CDR3aa: CASSPRVENTEAFF

j_gene: TRBJ1-1
abundance: -
v_gene: TRBV19
d_gene: -
CDR3nt: TGTGCCAGTAGTCCCCGGTTGAGCGTGAGGTTGAACACTGAAGCTTTCTTT
CDR3aa: CASSPRLSVRLNTEAFF

j_gene: TRBJ2-7
abundance: -
v_gene: TRBV5-4
d_gene: TRBD2
CDR3nt: TGTGCCAGCAGCCTAGACGGGGGGGCCTACGAGCAGTACTTC
CDR3aa: CASSLDGGAYEQYF

j_gene: TRBJ1-1
abundance: -
v_gene: TRBV5-1
d_gene: -
CDR3nt: TGCGCCAGCAGCCAGGACCCTGGGCAGGCAGGAACTGAAGCTTTCTTT
CDR3aa: CASSQDPGQAGTEAFF

j_gene: TRBJ2-2
abundance: -
v_gene: TRBV6-5
d_gene: TRBD1
CDR3nt: TGTGCCAGCAGTTCGCGACAGGGTCCGAACACCGGGGAGCTGTTTTTT
CDR3aa: CASSSRQGPNTGELFF

j_gene: TRBJ1-3
abundance: -
v_gene: TRBV5-4
d_gene: -
CDR3nt: TGTGCCAGCAGCTTGATGGGGTCTACTGGAAACACCATATATTTT
CDR3aa: CASSLMGSTGNTIYF

j_gene: TRBJ2-5
abundance: -
v_gene: TRBV30
d_gene: -
CDR3nt: TGTGCCTGGAGCGGGGACTGGAACCAAGAGACCCAGTACTTC
CDR3aa: CAWSGDWNQETQYF

j_gene: TRBJ2-5
abundance: -
v_gene: TRBV18
d_gene: -
CDR3nt: TGTGCCAGCTCACCACCCCCGACAGGACCAGAGACCCAGTACTTC
CDR3aa: CASSPPPTGPETQYF

j_gene: TRBJ2-1
abundance: -
v_gene: TRBV5-4
d_gene: -
CDR3nt: TGTGCCAGCAGCTTGGCCGGGGCCAGCTCCTACAATGAGCAGTTCTTC
CDR3aa: CASSLAGASSYNEQFF

j_gene: TRBJ2-7
abundance: -
v_gene: TRBV5-1
d_gene: -
CDR3nt: TGCGCCAGCAGCAACACAGGGACAACCTTCGTGGAGCAGTACTTC
CDR3aa: CASSNTGTTFVEQYF

j_gene: TRBJ2-3
abundance: -
v_gene: TRBV4-1
d_gene: -
CDR3nt: TGCGCCAGCAGCCAAGTTGGAGGGAAGGGGACAGATACGCAGTATTTT
CDR3aa: CASSQVGGKGTDTQYF

j_gene: TRBJ1-5
abundance: -
v_gene: TRBV19
d_gene: TRBD1
CDR3nt: TGTGCCAGTAGTGCACGGCCGGGACAGGGGTTCGGGAGCAATCAGCCCCAGCATTTT
CDR3aa: CASSARPGQGFGSNQPQHF

j_gene: TRBJ1-1
abundance: -
v_gene: TRBV6-1
d_gene: TRBD1
CDR3nt: TGTGCCATTGGAGAATCAGGGGGTTGGACTGAAGCTTTCTTT
CDR3aa: CAIGESGGWTEAFF

j_gene: TRBJ1-6
abundance: -
v_gene: TRBV5-1
d_gene: -
CDR3nt: TGCGCCAGCAGCTCCAGGGAGTTGCGGAGCTCCTATAATTCACCCCTCCACTTT
CDR3aa: CASSSRELRSSYNSPLHF

j_gene: TRBJ2-3
abundance: once
v_gene: TRBV2
d_gene: TRBD2
CDR3nt: TGTGCCAGCAGTCCAGCGGGGATGGATACGCAGTATTTT
CDR3aa: CASSPAGMDTQYF

j_gene: TRBJ2-5
abundance: -
v_gene: TRBV6-6
d_gene: -
CDR3nt: TGTGCCAGCAGTTCAGGGGGGCCGGGCGAGACCCAGTACTTC
CDR3aa: CASSSGGPGETQYF

j_gene: TRBJ1-4
abundance: once
v_gene: TRBV28
d_gene: -
CDR3nt: TGTGCCAGCAGTTTTTGGGCGGGGACGGAAAAACTGTTTTTT
CDR3aa: CASSFWAGTEKLFF

j_gene: TRBJ2-7
abundance: -
v_gene: TRBV5-1
d_gene: TRBD1
CDR3nt: TGCGCCAGCAGCGTGGGACAGCTCCCCTACGAGCAGTACTTC
CDR3aa: CASSVGQLPYEQYF

j_gene: TRBJ1-2
abundance: -
v_gene: TRBV28
d_gene: -
CDR3nt: TGTGCCAGCTTCAGTTCGGGAGGGGGGAACCCACTAGATGGCTACACCTTC
CDR3aa: CASFSSGGGNPLDGYTF

j_gene: TRBJ2-1
abundance: -
v_gene: TRBV18
d_gene: TRBD1
CDR3nt: TGTGCCAGCTCACCACCGCCGGGACAGGGCTACAATGAGCAGTTCTTC
CDR3aa: CASSPPPGQGYNEQFF

j_gene: TRBJ2-7
abundance: -
v_gene: TRBV11-1
d_gene: TRBD1
CDR3nt: TGTGCCAGCAGCTTAAGACAGGGGTTTTACGAGCAGTACTTC
CDR3aa: CASSLRQGFYEQYF

j_gene: TRBJ2-7
abundance: -
v_gene: TRBV5-4
d_gene: TRBD1
CDR3nt: TGTGCCAGCAGCTTCCCGGGACAGGGGTTCGAGCAGTACTTC
CDR3aa: CASSFPGQGFEQYF

j_gene: TRBJ2-3
abundance: -
v_gene: TRBV5-1
d_gene: -
CDR3nt: TGCGCCAGCAGCCCCCTAGGGGGGGTAAACACAGATACGCAGTATTTT
CDR3aa: CASSPLGGVNTDTQYF

j_gene: TRBJ2-7
abundance: -
v_gene: TRBV2
d_gene: -
CDR3nt: TGTGCCAGCAATCCCAGGGGTAACTTC
CDR3aa: CASNPRGNF

j_gene: TRBJ2-7
abundance: few
v_gene: TRBV2
d_gene: -
CDR3nt: TGTGCCAGCAGTGAAGGAGCCTACGAGCAGTACTTC
CDR3aa: CASSEGAYEQYF

j_gene: TRBJ1-5
abundance: -
v_gene: TRBV2
d_gene: TRBD1
CDR3nt: TGTGCCAGCAGAGGGACAGGGGGAAACAATCAGCCCCAGCATTTT
CDR3aa: CASRGTGGNNQPQHF

j_gene: TRBJ1-2
abundance: -
v_gene: TRBV5-1
d_gene: -
CDR3nt: TGCGCCAGCAGCTTTGTTGCAGGGCTGAACTATGGCTACACCTTC
CDR3aa: CASSFVAGLNYGYTF

j_gene: TRBJ2-5
abundance: -
v_gene: TRBV2
d_gene: -
CDR3nt: TGTGCCAGCCAAGCGGGACAACCGCAAGAGACCCAGTACTTC
CDR3aa: CASQAGQPQETQYF

j_gene: TRBJ2-7
abundance: -
v_gene: TRBV6-5
d_gene: TRBD1
CDR3nt: TGTGCCAGCAGTCTACCTCTAAGGGACAGGGACGAGCAGTACTTC
CDR3aa: CASSLPLRDRDEQYF

j_gene: TRBJ2-7
abundance: -
v_gene: TRBV5-1
d_gene: -
CDR3nt: TGCGCCAGCAGCTCGGGGACATTCTCCTACGAGCAGTACTTC
CDR3aa: CASSSGTFSYEQYF

j_gene: TRBJ1-5
abundance: -
v_gene: TRBV2
d_gene: TRBD1
CDR3nt: TGTGCCAGCAGAGGGGGACCGGGACAGGGTGATCAGCCCCAGCATTTT
CDR3aa: CASRGGPGQGDQPQHF